Sequencing of this T cell receptor beta chain was carried out in a study of spatial heterogeneity in lung cancer. Study as a whole: Beta-chain sequences were consistently detected more often than alpha-chain sequences.

Time point reported: sample taken at primary tumor resection. TCRdb recomputed calls from the 5' RACE reads with MiXCR, one row per CDR3 protein. The sample lists under 15,000 distinct CDR3 sequences; around 4% were seen once. This clonotype was recorded a few times. The CDR3 contains 14 residues. Germline CDR1 and CDR2: MNHEY and SVGEGT. After removal of 6 bases from V and 8 bases from J, the junction contained 3 bases not matched to a gene. The clonotype comes from a male donor with early-stage non-small cell lung cancer. Specimen: PBMCs, collected at surgery. The chain has TRBV6-2 or TRBV6-3 and TRBJ1-6, with 11 bases aligning to TRBD1. The CDR3 DNA is TGTGCCAGCAGAGGACAGGGGGCCTATTCACCCCTCCACTTT. Protein: CASRGQGAYSPLHF.